This entry lists 27 T cell receptor beta chains sequenced from one sample in a study of blood T cells in healthy people across ages. Combining a sample-barcoded 5' primer with a J-beta primer mix, a second PCR ran for roughly 7 to 11 cycles. TCRdb itself ran the 5' RACE reads through MiXCR, one entry per CDR3 protein. The sample holds hundreds of thousands of distinct CDR3 sequences, roughly 27% seen once. Sequencing used blood. The receptors stem from a woman between 70 and 85 years old in good health.

This clonotype has more than one count but fewer than ten. The chain combines TRBV20-1 with TRBJ1-2, with D unresolved. Germline V gives CDR1 DFQATT, CDR2 SNEGSKA (reference sequence). With 6 bases removed from V and 8 bases from J, the gap between germline ends came to 19 bases. The CDR3 extends over 13 amino acids. The CDR3 reads CSAPTSGGNGYTF. The CDR3 DNA is TGCAGTGCCCCTACTTCGGGAGGGAACGGCTACACCTTC.

The genes are TRBV28 and TRBJ2-3, with D maybe TRBD2 (5 bases). With 3 bases removed from V and 0 bases from J, the gap between germline ends came to 13 bases. Germline CDR1 is MDHEN and CDR2 is SYDVKM. The CDR3 has 16 amino acids. CDR3 DNA sequence: TGTGCCAGCAGTTTCCTAGCTGGAGAGAGCACAGATACGCAGTATTTT. Translation: CASSFLAGESTDTQYF.

This clonotype was seen only a few times. The chain combines TRBV29-1 with TRBJ1-2, with D tentatively TRBD1 (5 bases). The CDR3 spans 11 residues. Deletions cut 6 bases from V and 5 bases from J, with 10 bases between. Per germline, CDR1 SQVTM and CDR2 ANQGSEA. The CDR3 coding sequence is TGCAGCGTGGGGACGGATTATGGCTACACCTTC. This gives the protein CSVGTDYGYTF.

J is TRBJ2-1 and V is TRBV29-1, with 10 nucleotides matching TRBD1. The better agreement between TRBJ2-7 and the DNA end casts doubt on the J call. Germline V gene sequence: CDR1 SQVTM, CDR2 ANQGSEA. The CDR3 length is 13 residues. CDR3 protein: CSAGDRGTYEQYF. DNA of the CDR3: TGCAGCGCGGGGGACAGGGGAACCTACGAGCAGTACTTC.

This clonotype was observed once. The chain carries TRBV20-1 and TRBJ2-1, with TRBD2 matching over 7 bases. The CDR3 covers 14 residues. Trimming took 1 base from V and 4 from J; bases not matched to a gene: 4. Germline V gene lookup returns CDR1 DFQATT and CDR2 SNEGSKA (reference sequence). CDR3 bases: TGCAGTGCTAGAGGGGGACTATCTTACAATGAGCAGTTCTTC. This gives the protein CSARGGLSYNEQFF.

Written as DNA, the CDR3 is TGTGCCAGCTCACCAGGCGGACCCCTTTTTGTGCAGTACTTC. Its protein product is CASSPGGPLFVQYF. The J gene is TRBJ2-7, the V gene TRBV18; D unclear. The CDR3 has 14 amino acids. The ends were cut back, 2 bases at V and 9 bases at J, with 17 bases in the middle. Germline CDR1 and CDR2: KGHSH and LQKENI.

The rearrangement links TRBV20-1 to TRBJ2-7; D is unclear. Germline CDR1 DFQATT, CDR2 SNEGSKA (reference sequence). V lost 1 base and J 2 bases, leaving 9 bases between the germline ends. This CDR3 is 13 amino acids long. As DNA, the CDR3 is TGCAGTGCTAGAGGGGATTTCGCCTACGAGCAGTACTTC. Its translation: CSARGDFAYEQYF.

A few counts support this clonotype. This rearrangement joins TRBV6-5 to TRBJ2-7; 8 bases line up with TRBD1. The CDR3 spans 15 residues. CDR1 MNHEY and CDR2 SVGAGI come from the germline V gene. Trimming took 0 bases from V and 4 from J; bases not matched to a gene: 5. Here the CDR3 DNA reads TGTGCCAGCAGTTACTCCAACAGGGGGTTATACGAGCAGTACTTC. Protein: CASSYSNRGLYEQYF.

This chain connects TRBV7-2 to TRBJ2-3, with D possibly being TRBD1 or TRBD2 (5 bases each). CDR1 and CDR2 (germline): SGHTA, FQGNSA. CDR3 length: 16 amino acids. V was pared by 3 bases and J by 0 bases, with 13 bases between. CDR3 sequence: CASSFRGESSTDTQYF. As DNA, the CDR3 is TGTGCCAGCAGCTTTAGGGGAGAGTCTAGCACAGATACGCAGTATTTT.

The chain combines TRBV18 with TRBJ1-2; weak D call: TRBD1 (6 bases). Trimming pared 6 bases from V and 6 bases from J, leaving 14 bases between. The CDR3 extends over 13 amino acids. Per germline, CDR1 KGHSH and CDR2 LQKENI. For the CDR3, the DNA is TGTGCCAGCTCCCCGGACCCAGGGGATGGCTACACCTTC. Protein: CASSPDPGDGYTF.

The table lists this clonotype with a few counts. This sequence joins TRBV5-1 and TRBJ2-2; D gene unclear. Germline values: CDR1 SGHRS, CDR2 YFSETQ. The ends were cut back, 0 bases at V and 6 bases at J, with 12 bases in the middle. The CDR3 loop spans 15 amino acids. The CDR3 DNA sequence: TGCGCCAGCAGCTTGGGTGCCATAAACCCCGGGGAGCTGTTTTTT. Encoded protein: CASSLGAINPGELFF.

This clonotype was seen a handful of times. V and J are TRBV28 and TRBJ1-2; a weak D match, TRBD1 (5 bases). The CDR3 runs 16 residues. From germline, CDR1 is MDHEN and CDR2 SYDVKM. Trimming stripped 3 bases from V and 0 bases from J, with 14 bases between. The CDR3 sequence: CASSLGGFGANYGYTF. CDR3 nucleotide sequence: TGTGCCAGCAGTTTGGGGGGTTTTGGGGCTAACTATGGCTACACCTTC.

J is TRBJ2-5 and V is TRBV5-1, with D uncertain. The closer fit of TRBJ2-7 to the DNA end suggests the J call may be wrong. Germline CDR1 reads SGHRS; CDR2 reads YFSETQ. The CDR3 runs 12 residues. The CDR3 protein is CASSYPSYEQYF. In DNA form, the CDR3 reads TGCGCCAGCAGCTACCCCTCCTACGAGCAGTACTTC.

This clonotype was seen a handful of times. The chain is built from TRBV28 and TRBJ2-4; D is undetermined. The CDR3 runs to 14 residues. Germline V lookup: CDR1 MDHEN, CDR2 SYDVKM. With 6 bases removed from V and 6 bases from J, the gap between germline ends came to 15 bases. CDR3 nucleotide sequence: TGTGCCAGCAGCCTACCTTTAAGTCTAAACATTCAGTACTTC. This encodes CASSLPLSLNIQYF.

The chain couples TRBV15 to TRBJ1-1; 7 bases match TRBD1. J was trimmed by 1 base and V by 1 base; bases with no gene match: 9. The CDR3 covers 17 residues. CDR1 and CDR2 from the germline V gene are LNHNV and YYDKDF (reference sequence). CDR3 amino acids: CATSRGPRTGPNTEAFF. CDR3 bases: TGTGCCACCAGCAGAGGACCCCGGACAGGCCCGAACACTGAAGCTTTCTTT.

The V call is TRBV25-1, the J call TRBJ1-2; D is possibly TRBD1 (5 bases). The V gene's germline CDR1 is MGHDK and CDR2 SYGVNS. The CDR3 has 14 residues. The V and J ends lost 1 base and 4 bases respectively, with 10 bases between them. This CDR3 is CASSESGRGYGYTF. The CDR3 DNA is TGTGCCAGCAGTGAATCGGGGAGGGGCTATGGCTACACCTTC.

This clonotype was seen ten or more times. The chain combines TRBV28 with TRBJ2-6; possible D gene TRBD1, 5 bases. The CDR3 runs to 21 residues. Germline CDR1 reads MDHEN; CDR2 reads SYDVKM. V was trimmed by 4 bases and J by 4 bases, leaving 29 bases between them. The CDR3 sequence is CASSSFWTPVRQGSGANVLTF. The CDR3 DNA reads as TGTGCCAGCAGTTCTTTTTGGACACCTGTCCGGCAGGGATCAGGGGCCAACGTCCTGACTTTC.

This clonotype was seen many times. The V gene is TRBV4-3, the J gene TRBJ2-1; D unclear. Germline-derived CDR1 and CDR2 are LGHNA and YSLEER. With 0 bases removed from V and 3 bases from J, the gap between germline ends came to 9 bases. There are 15 residues in the CDR3. CDR3 protein: CASSQELAYYNEQFF. DNA for the CDR3: TGCGCCAGCAGCCAAGAATTAGCATACTACAATGAGCAGTTCTTC.

Concerning this clonotype itself: A much more abundant neighbour one base away suggests this may be a read error. The gene calls are TRBV9 and TRBJ1-1; maybe TRBD1 (6 bases). V lost 4 bases to trimming and J lost 3 bases, with 10 bases between them. Germline CDR1 reads SGDLS; CDR2 reads YYNGEE. The CDR3 extends over 13 amino acids. In nucleotides, the CDR3 is TGTGCCAGCAGCCCTACAGGGTACACTGAAGCTTTCTTT. It is translated as CASSPTGYTEAFF.

A few counts support this clonotype. The chain links TRBV6-1 to TRBJ1-4, with D perhaps matching TRBD1 (5 bases). V lost 6 bases and J lost 8, with 31 bases in between. This CDR3 is 19 amino acids long. Germline CDR1 is MNHNS and CDR2 is SASEGT. The CDR3 coding sequence is TGTGCCAGCAGCCCCTCCGAGGAAGGACTCCTTGGGGGGAGGGAAAAACTGTTTTTT. Amino acid sequence: CASSPSEEGLLGGREKLFF.

This clonotype was observed many times. This chain uses TRBV12-3 or TRBV12-4 with TRBJ2-2; TRBD1 matches 8 bases. After removal of 6 bases from V and 6 bases from J, the junction contained 6 bases not matched to a gene. This CDR3 contains 14 residues. The CDR3 sequence is CASRTGDIAGELFF. Here the CDR3 DNA reads TGTGCCAGCAGGACAGGGGATATCGCCGGGGAGCTGTTTTTT.

The chain is built from TRBV24-1 and TRBJ2-1, with unresolved D. V was clipped by 4 bases and J by 5 bases, with 11 bases between them. This CDR3 is 14 amino acids long. CDR1 and CDR2 from the germline V gene are KGHDR and SFDVKD. CDR3 sequence reads: CATSDQDGNNEQFF. CDR3 sequence (DNA): TGTGCCACCAGTGACCAGGACGGAAACAATGAGCAGTTCTTC.

Turning to this clonotype: A much larger clone differs by one base, so this may be a read error. The V and J genes are TRBV3-1 and TRBJ1-2; TRBD1 aligns across 7 bases. The CDR3 covers 13 residues. Germline V gene sequence: CDR1 LGHDT, CDR2 YNNKEL (reference sequence). Here the CDR3 reads CASSREGAYGYAF. The CDR3 DNA reads TGTGCCAGCAGCCGGGAGGGGGCCTATGGCTACGCCTTC.

This chain connects TRBV20-1 to TRBJ1-1; D not certain. Germline V lookup: CDR1 DFQATT, CDR2 SNEGSKA (reference sequence). Trimming removed 5 bases at V and 6 bases at J, with 7 bases between. CDR3 length equals 10 residues. CDR3 nucleotide sequence: TGCAGTGCTCTGCGAGCTGAAGCTTTCTTT. This gives the protein CSALRAEAFF.

This clonotype occurred a few times. The V call is TRBV12-3 or TRBV12-4, the J call TRBJ2-1; perhaps TRBD1 as D (7 bases). This CDR3 region has 15 residues. V was trimmed by 3 bases and J by 13 bases, leaving 22 bases between them. The CDR3 protein is CASSFSGGAGVEQFF. CDR3 DNA sequence: TGTGCCAGCAGTTTCTCAGGGGGAGCGGGTGTGGAACAGTTCTTC.

V gene TRBV7-3 combines with J gene TRBJ2-5, with 8 nucleotides matching TRBD2. The J call is in doubt because the DNA end fits TRBJ2-1 better. The V gene's germline CDR1 is SGHTA and CDR2 FQGTGA. The CDR3 is 13 amino acids. The CDR3 bases are TGTGCCAGCAGCCTGGATAGCGGGACGACCCAGTTCTTC. It specifies CASSLDSGTTQFF.

V is TRBV12-3 or TRBV12-4 and J is TRBJ1-6, with a possible D match to TRBD1 (5 bases). There are 16 residues in the CDR3. The V end lost 4 bases, the J end lost 0 bases, and 10 bases lay between the germline ends. The CDR3 loop reads CASSWAGNSYNSPLHF. In DNA form, the CDR3 reads TGTGCCAGCAGTTGGGCAGGGAACTCCTATAATTCACCCCTCCACTTT.